This is a list of T cell receptor beta chains from one sample in a study of blood T cell repertoires in COVID-19. Sequencing was performed with immunoSEQ multiplex PCR; in TCRdb, only in-frame clones are kept and a portion is missing. The sample yields about 50,000 clones, about nine tenths seen once. Sequencing was done on a sample of peripheral blood. Receptor source: a woman older than 75 with COVID-19, enrolled during active disease. The CDR3 runs from the conserved cysteine through the conserved F or W. D genes are given only for firm matches. Expanded clones get a size class; other rows say once, few or many, or leave the size out.

V: TRBV18
D: TRBD2
J: TRBJ2-1
size: -
CDR3: CASSPPVAGGQGEQFF
DNA: TGTGCCAGCTCACCACCGGTAGCGGGAGGCCAAGGTGAGCAGTTCTTC

V: TRBV19
D: -
J: TRBJ1-3
size: -
CDR3: CASSIGGSGNTIYF
DNA: TGTGCCAGTAGTATAGGAGGGTCTGGAAACACCATATATTTT

V: TRBV3-1/TRBV3-2
D: TRBD1
J: TRBJ1-4
size: -
CDR3: CASSQGWTGGMVEKLFF
DNA: TGTGCCAGCAGCCAAGGTTGGACAGGGGGAATGGTTGAAAAACTGTTTTTT

V: TRBV5-1
D: TRBD1
J: TRBJ1-2
size: -
CDR3: CASRSRTGFFGYTF
DNA: TGCGCCAGCCGCTCACGGACAGGGTTTTTTGGCTACACCTTC

V: TRBV7-9
D: -
J: TRBJ1-4
size: -
CDR3: CASSRAGGANEKLFF
DNA: TGTGCCAGCAGCCGGGCCGGAGGGGCTAATGAAAAACTGTTTTTT

V: TRBV28
D: -
J: TRBJ1-5
size: -
CDR3: CASRLSNQPQHF
DNA: TGTGCCAGCAGACTGAGCAATCAGCCCCAGCATTTT

V: TRBV3-1/TRBV3-2
D: -
J: TRBJ1-2
size: -
CDR3: CASSRHSGGDYGYTF
DNA: TGTGCCAGCAGCCGACACAGCGGAGGAGACTATGGCTACACCTTC

V: TRBV18
D: TRBD1
J: TRBJ1-2
size: -
CDR3: CASSPMTGGMDGYTF
DNA: TGTGCCAGCTCACCGATGACAGGGGGTATGGATGGCTACACCTTC

V: TRBV6-5
D: -
J: TRBJ1-2
size: -
CDR3: CASSYSGPQGYTF
DNA: TGTGCCAGCAGTTACAGTGGGCCCCAGGGCTACACCTTC

V: TRBV5-1
D: -
J: TRBJ1-2
size: once
CDR3: CASSLGSGRTNYGYTF
DNA: TGCGCCAGCAGCTTGGGGTCAGGAAGGACTAACTATGGCTACACCTTC

V: TRBV2
D: -
J: TRBJ1-2
size: once
CDR3: CASTVGQGNYGYTF
DNA: TGTGCCAGCACCGTGGGGCAGGGAAACTATGGCTACACCTTC

V: TRBV7-2
D: TRBD2
J: TRBJ2-7
size: -
CDR3: CASSLIAGDAYEQYF
DNA: TGTGCCAGCAGCTTAATAGCGGGAGACGCCTACGAGCAGTACTTC

V: TRBV24-1
D: TRBD2
J: TRBJ2-2
size: -
CDR3: CATSDLTEGGLAGGPGELFF
DNA: TGTGCCACCAGTGACCTGACAGAAGGGGGACTAGCGGGAGGCCCCGGGGAGCTGTTTTTT

V: TRBV2
D: TRBD1
J: TRBJ1-1
size: once
CDR3: CASSGSGTGLGTEAFF
DNA: TGTGCCAGCAGTGGCTCCGGGACAGGTCTCGGCACTGAAGCTTTCTTT

V: TRBV5-1
D: TRBD1
J: TRBJ1-6
size: -
CDR3: CASSLGTGLGSPDSPLHF
DNA: TGCGCCAGCAGCTTAGGGACAGGGCTCGGTTCTCCGGATTCACCCCTCCACTTT

V: TRBV2
D: -
J: TRBJ1-2
size: -
CDR3: CASSDHRAGSYGYTF
DNA: TGTGCCAGCAGCGACCACAGGGCCGGTAGCTATGGCTACACCTTC

V: TRBV5-1
D: -
J: TRBJ1-3
size: -
CDR3: CASSLGQNSGNTIYF
DNA: TGCGCCAGCAGCTTGGGACAAAACTCTGGAAACACCATATATTTT

V: TRBV9
D: TRBD1
J: TRBJ2-3
size: -
CDR3: CASSPLPGTGSPLSTDTQYF
DNA: TGTGCCAGCAGCCCCCTGCCTGGGACAGGGTCCCCCCTTAGCACAGATACGCAGTATTTT

V: TRBV6-4
D: -
J: TRBJ2-1
size: -
CDR3: CASSDSWTDSYNEQFF
DNA: TGTGCCAGCAGTGACAGTTGGACAGACTCCTACAATGAGCAGTTCTTC

V: TRBV10-2
D: -
J: TRBJ1-1
size: -
CDR3: CASRPGKLGAYTEAFF
DNA: TGCGCCAGCAGACCCGGGAAGTTGGGGGCGTACACTGAAGCTTTCTTT

V: TRBV27
D: TRBD1
J: TRBJ1-2
size: medium-sized
CDR3: CASRRQGINYGYTF
DNA: TGTGCCAGCAGGAGACAGGGTATTAACTATGGCTACACCTTC

V: TRBV7-8
D: -
J: TRBJ1-5
size: -
CDR3: CASSSSLQGPPQHF
DNA: TGTGCCAGCAGCTCCAGCCTTCAGGGGCCGCCCCAGCATTTT

V: TRBV30
D: -
J: TRBJ1-2
size: -
CDR3: CAWSVQSGVTGYTF
DNA: TGTGCCTGGAGTGTACAAAGCGGAGTAACAGGCTACACCTTC

V: TRBV5-1
D: -
J: TRBJ2-2
size: once
CDR3: CASSLGQGYAGELFF
DNA: TGCGCCAGCAGCTTAGGCCAGGGGTACGCCGGGGAGCTGTTTTTT

V: TRBV14
D: TRBD2
J: TRBJ2-7
size: -
CDR3: CASSPRLAGVGAEQYF
DNA: TGTGCCAGCAGCCCTCGACTAGCGGGAGTAGGGGCCGAGCAGTACTTC

V: TRBV28
D: TRBD1
J: TRBJ2-7
size: few
CDR3: CASWDRDHYEQYF
DNA: TGTGCCAGCTGGGACAGGGATCACTACGAGCAGTACTTC

V: TRBV5-1
D: TRBD1
J: TRBJ1-5
size: -
CDR3: CASSGGTADQPQHF
DNA: TGCGCCAGCAGCGGGGGGACAGCGGATCAGCCCCAGCATTTT

V: TRBV28
D: -
J: TRBJ1-3
size: -
CDR3: CASSSRTSSGNTIYF
DNA: TGTGCCAGCAGTTCCCGGACATCGTCTGGAAACACCATATATTTT

V: TRBV5-6
D: TRBD2
J: TRBJ2-1
size: -
CDR3: CASSQRGLARHNEQFF
DNA: TGTGCCAGCAGCCAAAGAGGACTAGCGAGGCACAATGAGCAGTTCTTC

V: TRBV5-1
D: -
J: TRBJ2-7
size: few
CDR3: CASSLRQPYEQYF
DNA: TGCGCCAGCAGCCTGCGACAGCCCTACGAGCAGTACTTC

V: TRBV3-1/TRBV3-2
D: -
J: TRBJ1-3
size: -
CDR3: CASSKLFGNTIYF
DNA: TGTGCCAGCAGTAAACTGTTTGGAAACACCATATATTTT

V: TRBV15
D: -
J: TRBJ1-2
size: -
CDR3: CATSRVQGADYGYTF
DNA: TGTGCCACCAGCAGAGTACAAGGGGCGGACTATGGCTACACCTTC

V: TRBV28
D: TRBD1
J: TRBJ1-4
size: -
CDR3: CASSSLSYRGSGTNEKLFF
DNA: TGTGCCAGCAGTTCCCTTTCATACAGGGGGTCAGGAACTAATGAAAAACTGTTTTTT

V: TRBV2
D: -
J: TRBJ2-5
size: -
CDR3: CAMASGGRVQETQYF
DNA: TGTGCCATGGCTTCTGGGGGCCGCGTCCAAGAGACCCAGTACTTC

V: TRBV5-4
D: TRBD1
J: TRBJ1-3
size: -
CDR3: CASSLTGAGNTIYF
DNA: TGTGCCAGCAGCTTGACAGGGGCTGGAAACACCATATATTTT

V: TRBV7-9
D: -
J: TRBJ1-3
size: -
CDR3: CASSLEEGSPGNTIYF
DNA: TGTGCCAGCAGCTTAGAAGAGGGCTCACCTGGAAACACCATATATTTT

V: TRBV5-1
D: -
J: TRBJ1-1
size: -
CDR3: CASSQNTEAFF
DNA: TGCGCCAGCAGCCAGAACACTGAAGCTTTCTTT

V: TRBV28
D: -
J: TRBJ2-7
size: -
CDR3: CASSFKDRYSYEQYF
DNA: TGTGCCAGCAGTTTCAAGGACAGATACTCCTACGAGCAGTACTTC

V: TRBV6-5
D: -
J: TRBJ1-1
size: -
CDR3: CASKGAVGWMAFF
DNA: TGTGCCAGCAAAGGGGCGGTTGGATGGATGGCTTTCTTT

V: TRBV18
D: -
J: TRBJ1-2
size: -
CDR3: CASSHGQIYGYTF
DNA: TGTGCCAGCTCCCATGGACAGATCTATGGCTACACCTTC

V: TRBV18
D: -
J: TRBJ1-6
size: -
CDR3: CASSPARGNSPLHF
DNA: TGTGCCAGCTCACCGGCCAGGGGTAATTCACCCCTCCACTTT

V: TRBV13
D: TRBD1
J: TRBJ2-6
size: -
CDR3: CASSLRTTGAFGANVLTF
DNA: TGTGCCAGCAGCTTACGCACGACAGGGGCTTTTGGGGCCAACGTCCTGACTTTC

V: TRBV7-8
D: -
J: TRBJ1-2
size: -
CDR3: CASSSTSTDAYGYTF
DNA: TGTGCCAGCAGCTCTACCTCGACAGACGCCTATGGCTACACCTTC

V: TRBV7-2
D: -
J: TRBJ2-7
size: -
CDR3: CASSLGAPTPGEQYF
DNA: TGTGCCAGCAGCTTAGGGGCCCCGACCCCGGGGGAGCAGTACTTC

V: TRBV18
D: TRBD1
J: TRBJ2-3
size: -
CDR3: CASSPVLGQGTDTQYF
DNA: TGTGCCAGCTCACCAGTCCTGGGACAGGGCACAGATACGCAGTATTTT

V: TRBV6-5
D: -
J: TRBJ1-5
size: once
CDR3: CASSRRQSFGPQHF
DNA: TGTGCCAGCAGCCGCCGACAGTCTTTTGGGCCCCAGCATTTT

V: TRBV27
D: TRBD1
J: TRBJ1-5
size: -
CDR3: CASSPLDRGSNQPQHF
DNA: TGTGCCAGCAGCCCCTTGGACAGGGGGAGCAATCAGCCCCAGCATTTT

V: TRBV5-1
D: -
J: TRBJ1-3
size: -
CDR3: CASRSTGSLSKTGNTIYF
DNA: TGCGCCAGCAGGTCTACAGGGTCATTATCTAAGACTGGAAACACCATATATTTT

V: TRBV27
D: TRBD2
J: TRBJ2-1
size: -
CDR3: CASSLSWGLAHNEQFF
DNA: TGTGCCAGCAGTTTATCGTGGGGACTAGCACACAATGAGCAGTTCTTC

V: TRBV2
D: TRBD1
J: TRBJ2-3
size: once
CDR3: CASSARTGTQYF
DNA: TGTGCCAGCAGTGCTCGGACAGGGACGCAGTATTTT

V: TRBV5-4
D: TRBD1
J: TRBJ2-2
size: -
CDR3: CASSGTGVQNTGELFF
DNA: TGTGCCAGCAGCGGGACAGGGGTACAGAACACCGGGGAGCTGTTTTTT

V: TRBV27
D: TRBD2
J: TRBJ2-7
size: -
CDR3: CASSPGGVYEQYF
DNA: TGTGCCAGCAGTCCGGGAGGGGTCTACGAGCAGTACTTC

V: TRBV5-6
D: -
J: TRBJ1-4
size: -
CDR3: CASSLLSGILSTNERLFF
DNA: TGTGCCAGCAGCTTGCTGAGCGGGATCCTCTCAACTAATGAAAGACTGTTTTTT

V: TRBV3-1/TRBV3-2
D: -
J: TRBJ2-1
size: -
CDR3: CASSQGPYNEQFF
DNA: TGTGCCAGCAGCCAAGGGCCCTACAATGAGCAGTTCTTC